The 5 T cell receptor beta chains listed next were all sequenced from one sample in a study of Graves' ophthalmopathy and Graves' hyperthyroidism. Scientists amplified the TCR beta CDR3 regions from RNA transcripts. Second-round multiplex PCR followed a first-round RT-PCR using HTBI primers. TCRdb reprocessed the multiplex PCR reads via MiXCR and lists one record per CDR3 protein. The sample gives hundreds of thousands of distinct CDR3 sequences, roughly 41% of which show up once; over 2.5% is in the top ten. The sample consisted of peripheral blood. The receptors derive from an adult man with Graves' ophthalmopathy.

The chain employs TRBV20-1 and TRBJ1-2; perhaps TRBD1 as D (6 bases). Per germline, CDR1 DFQATT and CDR2 SNEGSKA (reference sequence). The CDR3 has 13 residues. V lost 0 bases to trimming and J lost 6 bases, with 11 bases between them. The chain's CDR3 is CSAREPEGDGYTF. CDR3 bases: TGCAGTGCTAGAGAACCAGAGGGGGATGGCTACACCTTC.

The rearrangement links TRBV2 to TRBJ1-2, with TRBD1 identical over 9 bases. V gave up 4 bases and J gave up 5 bases; unmatched junction bases: 2. The CDR3 sequence is 13 residues long. CDR1 and CDR2 from the germline V gene are SNHLY and FYNNEI. CDR3 DNA sequence: TGTGCCAGCAGTGGGACAGGGGAGTATGGCTACACCTTC. Protein: CASSGTGEYGYTF. The complete variable domain, with remaining parts taken from reference TRBV2 and TRBJ1-2, reads EPEVTQTPSHQVTQMGQEVILRCVPISNHLYFYWYRQILGQKVEFLVSFYNNEISEKSEIFDDQFSVERPDGSNFTLKIRSTKLEDSAMYFCASSGTGEYGYTFGSGTRLTVV.

In this sample, this clonotype turned up once. V gene TRBV25-1 combines with J gene TRBJ1-1, with D possibly being TRBD1 (5 bases). Germline-derived CDR1 and CDR2 are MGHDK and SYGVNS. The V end lost 8 bases, the J end lost 4 bases, and 26 bases lay between the germline ends. This CDR3 is 17 amino acids long. CDR3 region: CASVGGDARGGGTEAFF. CDR3 bases: TGTGCCAGCGTTGGCGGGGACGCTCGAGGAGGCGGCACTGAAGCTTTCTTT.

This chain connects TRBV10-3 to TRBJ1-2; a possible D gene is TRBD1 (6 bases). The V gene lost 10 bases and the J gene lost 3 bases, with 24 bases spanning the gap. The length of the CDR3 is 16 residues. CDR1 and CDR2 from the germline V gene are ENHRY and SYGVKD. The CDR3 nucleotides read TGTGCCAGCGATATACCGGGGGGCAGTCTACACTATGGCTACACCTTC. As protein: CASDIPGGSLHYGYTF.

In this sample, this clonotype turned up many times. V and J are TRBV29-1 and TRBJ2-6; D may be TRBD2 (6 bases). The ends were cut back, 0 bases at V and 2 bases at J, with 8 bases in the middle. The CDR3 totals 15 residues. CDR1 and CDR2 (germline): SQVTM, ANQGSEA. CDR3 protein: CSVEEGEAGANVLTF. As DNA, the CDR3 is TGCAGCGTTGAAGAGGGGGAGGCTGGGGCCAACGTCCTGACTTTC.